A selection of T cell receptor beta chains follows, all from one sample in a study of cytomegalovirus exposure and HLA in healthy donors. Sequencing used immunoSEQ multiplex PCR; TCRdb keeps in-frame clones, though not all of them. The sample yields some 140,000 clones, about two thirds seen once. Sequencing used PBMCs. Receptors were obtained from a woman in her thirties or forties in good health and CMV-seronegative. Both conserved end residues are part of each CDR3. The D gene is left open where the match is weak. Expanded clones get a size class; other rows say once, few or many, or leave the size out.

>TRBV7-2|.|.|TRBJ1-3
CASSFTGSSGNTIYF
TGTGCCAGCAGCTTTACAGGGTCCTCTGGAAACACCATATATTTT
>TRBV14|.|few|TRBJ1-5
CASSQGSGASNQPQHF
TGTGCCAGCAGCCAAGGATCGGGTGCGAGCAATCAGCCCCAGCATTTT
>TRBV10-2|TRBD1|few|TRBJ1-5
CASSDRGRSNQPQHF
TGCGCCAGCAGTGACAGGGGGCGAAGCAATCAGCCCCAGCATTTT
>TRBV2|TRBD2|.|TRBJ2-4
CASKLAGRSDIQYF
TGTGCCAGCAAACTAGCGGGGCGATCGGACATTCAGTACTTC
>TRBV6-7|.|many|TRBJ2-2
CASSAGLKDTGELFF
TGTGCCAGCAGCGCGGGACTTAAGGACACCGGGGAGCTGTTTTTT
>TRBV7-2|TRBD2|.|TRBJ2-3
CASSLGPSGNTQYF
TGTGCCAGCAGCTTAGGACCCAGCGGGAATACGCAGTATTTT
>TRBV11-1|.|few|TRBJ2-3
CASSLELPETDTQYF
TGTGCCAGCAGCTTAGAGTTGCCGGAGACAGATACGCAGTATTTT
>TRBV4-3|.|.|TRBJ1-3
CASSQDLDQRRGF
TGCGCCAGCAGCCAAGATTTGGATCAACGGCGAGGATTT
>TRBV9|.|.|TRBJ1-1
CASSTGPGLNTEAFF
TGTGCCAGCAGCACAGGGCCCGGGCTGAACACTGAAGCTTTCTTT
>TRBV4-1|TRBD2|.|TRBJ2-1
CASSQVAGGRTEQFF
TGCGCCAGCAGCCAGGTAGCGGGGGGCCGGACCGAGCAGTTCTTC
>TRBV27|.|.|TRBJ2-7
CASSPRERHSYEQYF
TGTGCCAGCAGTCCTCGGGAGCGGCACTCCTACGAGCAGTACTTC
>TRBV4-2|TRBD2|.|TRBJ2-3
CASSQEPSGGSTDTQYF
TGTGCCAGCAGCCAAGAACCTAGCGGGGGAAGCACAGATACGCAGTATTTT
>TRBV15|TRBD1|.|TRBJ2-2
CATSRDRRLQGANTGELFF
TGTGCCACCAGCAGAGATCGGCGATTACAGGGGGCGAACACCGGGGAGCTGTTTTTT
>TRBV6-5|.|.|TRBJ1-1
CASSYSRAGREAFF
TGTGCCAGCAGTTACTCGCGAGCGGGGCGGGAAGCTTTCTTT
>TRBV4-3|TRBD1|.|TRBJ1-2
CASSQLGTGYGYTF
TGCGCCAGCAGCCAACTCGGGACAGGGTATGGCTACACCTTC
>TRBV9|TRBD1|.|TRBJ1-6
CASSGGQGRSPLHF
TGTGCCAGCAGCGGTGGACAGGGCCGTTCACCCCTCCACTTT
>TRBV5-6|.|.|TRBJ2-7
CARRRSPPRPSDYEQYF
TGTGCCAGAAGACGGAGCCCTCCAAGGCCATCGGATTACGAGCAGTACTTC
>TRBV7-9|.|.|TRBJ2-7
CASSLELTYEQYF
TGTGCCAGCAGCTTAGAACTAACCTACGAGCAGTACTTC
>TRBV5-1|TRBD1|.|TRBJ2-2
CASSDDRGRNTGELFF
TGCGCCAGCAGCGACGACAGGGGGCGGAACACCGGGGAGCTGTTTTTT
>TRBV28|.|.|TRBJ2-1
CASSPEFPYNEQFF
TGTGCCAGCAGTCCGGAGTTCCCCTACAATGAGCAGTTCTTC
>TRBV18|.|few|TRBJ1-6
CASSFTGRDSPLHF
TGTGCCAGCTCATTCACAGGGAGGGATTCACCCCTCCACTTT
>TRBV6-5|.|once|TRBJ1-6
CASSYTRGNSPLHF
TGTGCCAGCAGTTACACCAGGGGTAATTCACCCCTCCACTTT
>TRBV30|TRBD1|.|TRBJ1-5
CAWRTGPRGPQHF
TGTGCCTGGAGGACAGGGCCTCGAGGGCCCCAGCATTTT
>TRBV10-3|TRBD2|.|TRBJ2-3
CAISESASGGGTDTQYF
TGTGCCATCAGTGAGTCGGCCAGCGGGGGGGGCACAGATACGCAGTATTTT
>TRBV30|TRBD1|.|TRBJ1-4
CAPATGDGREKLFF
TGTGCCCCGGCCACAGGGGACGGTAGGGAAAAACTGTTTTTT
>TRBV30|.|.|TRBJ1-5
CAWSVRRDNQPQHF
TGTGCCTGGAGTGTACGTCGGGACAATCAGCCCCAGCATTTT
>TRBV7-2|.|.|TRBJ2-2
CASIYTGELFF
TGTGCCAGCATCTACACCGGGGAGCTGTTTTTT
>TRBV30|.|.|TRBJ1-5
CAWSPQGGQPQHF
TGTGCCTGGAGCCCCCAGGGTGGTCAGCCCCAGCATTTT
>TRBV30|.|once|TRBJ2-7
CAWGLWEQYF
TGTGCCTGGGGGCTGTGGGAGCAGTACTTC
>TRBV5-1|.|.|TRBJ2-3
CASSLGTITDTQYF
TGCGCCAGCAGCTTGGGGACAATCACAGATACGCAGTATTTT
>TRBV9|TRBD2|.|TRBJ2-3
CASSGISSGDTQYF
TGTGCCAGCAGCGGCATTTCTAGCGGCGATACGCAGTATTTT
>TRBV6-4|.|.|TRBJ1-1
CASSAGARTEAFF
TGTGCCAGCAGTGCCGGAGCGAGGACTGAAGCTTTCTTT
>TRBV27|.|few|TRBJ2-7
CASSLSRLPGQTSSYEQYF
TGTGCCAGCAGTTTATCGAGGCTTCCGGGACAAACAAGCTCCTACGAGCAGTACTTC
>TRBV7-2|.|.|TRBJ2-5
CASSLTGWGETQYF
TGTGCCAGCAGCTTAACAGGGTGGGGAGAGACCCAGTACTTC
>TRBV18|.|.|TRBJ1-1
CASSRTGGDTEAFF
TGTGCCAGCTCAAGAACAGGTGGTGACACTGAAGCTTTCTTT
>TRBV2|.|.|TRBJ2-1
CASTWGERSEQFF
TGTGCCAGCACTTGGGGGGAGCGGAGTGAGCAGTTCTTC
>TRBV7-9|TRBD1|.|TRBJ1-2
CASSPDRGWGGYTF
TGTGCCAGCAGCCCGGACAGGGGTTGGGGTGGCTACACCTTC
>TRBV19|.|.|TRBJ2-2
CASSVFSGVPNTGELFF
TGTGCCAGTAGTGTATTTTCAGGGGTGCCGAACACCGGGGAGCTGTTTTTT
>TRBV5-1|TRBD1|few|TRBJ2-6
CASSPGTGSSGANVLTF
TGCGCCAGCAGCCCTGGGACAGGGAGTTCTGGGGCCAACGTCCTGACTTTC
>TRBV7-9|.|few|TRBJ1-5
CASSFNREYQPQHF
TGTGCCAGCAGCTTCAACAGGGAGTATCAGCCCCAGCATTTT
>TRBV15|.|.|TRBJ1-1
CATSRDRGTGTEAFF
TGTGCCACCAGCAGAGATCGGGGGACGGGAACTGAAGCTTTCTTT
>TRBV28|.|.|TRBJ2-7
CASSLPGAVTYEQYF
TGTGCCAGCAGTTTACCAGGGGCGGTCACCTACGAGCAGTACTTC
>TRBV6-4|TRBD1|.|TRBJ1-3
CASSDTGGAFGGNTIYF
TGTGCCAGCAGTGACACAGGGGGCGCCTTCGGTGGAAACACCATATATTTT
>TRBV28|.|once|TRBJ1-5
CASSRGNQPQHF
TGTGCCAGCTCTAGGGGAAATCAGCCCCAGCATTTT
>TRBV30|.|.|TRBJ1-3
CAWSRQGGNTIYF
TGTGCCTGGAGTAGGCAGGGAGGAAACACCATATATTTT
>TRBV28|.|.|TRBJ1-2
CASSLWASRSQGGYTF
TGTGCCAGCAGTTTATGGGCCTCCAGGTCACAGGGCGGCTACACCTTC
>TRBV12-5|.|.|TRBJ1-4
CASGLVEAGEGEKLFF
TGTGCTAGTGGTTTGGTAGAGGCAGGGGAGGGGGAAAAACTGTTTTTT
>TRBV30|TRBD1|.|TRBJ1-2
CAWSPTQGINGYTF
TGTGCCTGGAGTCCGACACAGGGGATCAATGGCTACACCTTC
>TRBV7-6|TRBD1|.|TRBJ2-2
CASSSTGRNTGELFF
TGTGCCAGCAGCTCGACAGGGCGGAACACCGGGGAGCTGTTTTTT
>TRBV28|.|.|TRBJ2-2
CASSYPTTESNTGELFF
TGTGCCAGCAGTTATCCAACGACAGAATCGAACACCGGGGAGCTGTTTTTT
>TRBV29-1|TRBD1|.|TRBJ2-7
CSVSGTGGGGLAYEQYF
TGCAGCGTTTCCGGGACAGGGGGAGGCGGGTTAGCCTACGAGCAGTACTTC